A single sample is the source of the 3 T cell receptor beta chains below, sequenced in a study of T cell responses to AZD1222 COVID-19 vaccine. Some clones are missing from TCRdb's copy, which holds only in-frame ones; the method was immunoSEQ multiplex PCR. The sample yields roughly 120,000 clones, around 89% seen once. The material sequenced was peripheral blood, taken on day 0 of AZD1222 vaccination. The receptors were gathered from an adult in good health.

The V gene is TRBV7-3, the J gene TRBJ1-2, with 7 nucleotides matching TRBD1. The CDR3 is 16 amino acids. Germline CDR1 and CDR2: SGHTA and FQGTGA. V lost 4 bases and J lost 0; bases outside the gene matches: 8. The CDR3 protein is CASSYPGTEANYGYTF. DNA for the CDR3: TGTGCCAGCAGCTATCCCGGGACAGAGGCTAACTATGGCTACACCTTC. Together with reference TRBV7-3 and TRBJ1-2, the CDR3 gives the full variable domain: GAGVSQTPSNKVTEKGKYVELRCDPISGHTALYWYRQSLGQGPEFLIYFQGTGAADDSGLPNDRFFAVRPEGSVSTLKIQRTERGDSAVYLCASSYPGTEANYGYTFGSGTRLTVV.

The V and J genes are TRBV12-5 and TRBJ1-1; TRBD1 matches 7 bases. Germline CDR1 LGHNT, CDR2 FRNRAP. V lost 7 bases and J lost 4; bases outside the gene matches: 3. CDR3 length: 12 residues. The CDR3, as DNA: TGTGCTAGTGCCCCAGGGGGCACTGAAGCTTTCTTT. Its translation: CASAPGGTEAFF.

The chain combines TRBV24-1 with TRBJ2-2; the match to TRBD1 covers 7 bases. In germline, CDR1 is KGHDR, CDR2 SFDVKD. CDR3 length: 17 residues. J lost 0 bases, V lost 2 bases, and 5 bases had no gene match. CDR3 bases: TGTGCCACCAGTGATTCGGTACAGGGGTCGAACACCGGGGAGCTGTTTTTT. It is translated as CATSDSVQGSNTGELFF.